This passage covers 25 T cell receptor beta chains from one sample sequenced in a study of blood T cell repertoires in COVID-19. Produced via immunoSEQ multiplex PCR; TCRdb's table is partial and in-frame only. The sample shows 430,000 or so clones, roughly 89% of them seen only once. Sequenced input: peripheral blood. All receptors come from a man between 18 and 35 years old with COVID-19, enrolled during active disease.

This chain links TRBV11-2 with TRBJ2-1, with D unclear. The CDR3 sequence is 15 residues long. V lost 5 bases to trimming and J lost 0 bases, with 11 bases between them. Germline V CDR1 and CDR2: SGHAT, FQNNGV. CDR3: CASSTVLSSYNEQFF. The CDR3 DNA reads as TGTGCCAGCAGCACAGTGCTCAGCTCCTACAATGAGCAGTTCTTC. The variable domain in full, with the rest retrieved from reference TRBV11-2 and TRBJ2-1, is EAGVAQSPRYKIIEKRQSVAFWCNPISGHATLYWYQQILGQGPKLLIQFQNNGVVDDSQLPKDRFSAERLKGVDSTLKIQPAKLEDSAVYLCASSTVLSSYNEQFFGPGTRLTVL.

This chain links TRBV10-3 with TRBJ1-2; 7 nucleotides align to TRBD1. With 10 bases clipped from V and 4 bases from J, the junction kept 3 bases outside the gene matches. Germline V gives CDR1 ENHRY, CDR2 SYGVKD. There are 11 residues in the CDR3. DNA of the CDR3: TGTGCCACCGGGGACAGCTATGGCTACACCTTC. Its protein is CATGDSYGYTF.

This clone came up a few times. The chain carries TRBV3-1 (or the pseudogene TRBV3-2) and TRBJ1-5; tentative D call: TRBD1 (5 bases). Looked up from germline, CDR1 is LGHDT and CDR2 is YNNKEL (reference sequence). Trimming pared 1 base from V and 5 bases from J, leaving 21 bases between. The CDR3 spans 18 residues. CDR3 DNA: TGTGCCAGCAGCCAAGTTTCCTCCGTCCGGGACTCACATCAGCCCCAGCATTTT. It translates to CASSQVSSVRDSHQPQHF.

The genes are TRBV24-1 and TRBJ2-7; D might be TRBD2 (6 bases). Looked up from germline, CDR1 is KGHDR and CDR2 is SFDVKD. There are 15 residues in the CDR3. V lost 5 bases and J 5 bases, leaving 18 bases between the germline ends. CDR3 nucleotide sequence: TGTGCCACCAGTGCCCTGACCGGGGGTTCCCACGAGCAGTACTTC. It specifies CATSALTGGSHEQYF.

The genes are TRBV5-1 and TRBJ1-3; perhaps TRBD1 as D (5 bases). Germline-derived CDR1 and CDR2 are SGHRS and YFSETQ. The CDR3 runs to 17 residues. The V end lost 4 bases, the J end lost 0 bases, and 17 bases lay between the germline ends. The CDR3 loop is CASSDIDSSLSGNTIYF. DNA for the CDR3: TGCGCCAGCAGCGATATAGACAGTTCTCTCTCTGGAAACACCATATATTTT.

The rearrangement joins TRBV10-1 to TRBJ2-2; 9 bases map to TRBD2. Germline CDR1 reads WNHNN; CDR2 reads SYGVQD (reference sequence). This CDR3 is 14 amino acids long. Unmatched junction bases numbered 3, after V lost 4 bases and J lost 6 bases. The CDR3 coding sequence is TGCGCCAGCAGTGCACTAGCGGGCGCCGGGGAGCTGTTTTTT. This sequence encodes CASSALAGAGELFF.

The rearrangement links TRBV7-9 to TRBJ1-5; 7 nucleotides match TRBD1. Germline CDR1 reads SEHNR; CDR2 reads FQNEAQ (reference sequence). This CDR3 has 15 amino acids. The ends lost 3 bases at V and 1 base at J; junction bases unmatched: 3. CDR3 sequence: CASSFQGVSNQPQHF. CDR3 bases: TGTGCCAGCAGCTTCCAGGGGGTGAGCAATCAGCCCCAGCATTTT.

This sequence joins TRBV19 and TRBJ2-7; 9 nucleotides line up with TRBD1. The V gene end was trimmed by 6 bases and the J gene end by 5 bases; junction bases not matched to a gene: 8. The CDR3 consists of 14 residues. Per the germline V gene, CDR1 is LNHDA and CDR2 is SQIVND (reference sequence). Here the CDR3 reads CASSRGQGIDEQYF. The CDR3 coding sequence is TGTGCCAGTAGCCGGGGACAGGGAATCGACGAGCAGTACTTC.

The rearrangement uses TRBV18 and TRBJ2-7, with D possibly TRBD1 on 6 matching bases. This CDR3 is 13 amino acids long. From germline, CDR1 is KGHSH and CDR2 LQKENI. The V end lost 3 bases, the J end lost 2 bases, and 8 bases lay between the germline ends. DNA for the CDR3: TGTGCCAGCTCACCCGACAGGACCTACGAGCAGTACTTC. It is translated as CASSPDRTYEQYF.

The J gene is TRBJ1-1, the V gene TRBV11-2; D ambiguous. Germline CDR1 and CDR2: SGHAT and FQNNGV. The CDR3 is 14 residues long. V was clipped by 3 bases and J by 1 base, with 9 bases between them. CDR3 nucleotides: TGTGCCAGCAGCTTCCTGACATCGAACACTGAAGCTTTCTTT. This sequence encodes CASSFLTSNTEAFF.

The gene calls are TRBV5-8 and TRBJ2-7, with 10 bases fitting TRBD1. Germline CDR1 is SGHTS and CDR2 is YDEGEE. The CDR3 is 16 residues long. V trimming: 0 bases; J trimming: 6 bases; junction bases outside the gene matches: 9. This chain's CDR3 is CASSLGRGTGEGEQYF. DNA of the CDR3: TGTGCCAGCAGCTTGGGGCGCGGGACAGGGGAAGGCGAGCAGTACTTC.

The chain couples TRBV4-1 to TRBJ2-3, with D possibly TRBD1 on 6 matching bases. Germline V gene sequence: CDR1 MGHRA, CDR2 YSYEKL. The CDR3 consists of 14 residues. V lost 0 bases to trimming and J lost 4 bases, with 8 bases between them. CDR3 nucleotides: TGCGCCAGCAGCCAAGATTGGACAGCAGATACGCAGTATTTT. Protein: CASSQDWTADTQYF.

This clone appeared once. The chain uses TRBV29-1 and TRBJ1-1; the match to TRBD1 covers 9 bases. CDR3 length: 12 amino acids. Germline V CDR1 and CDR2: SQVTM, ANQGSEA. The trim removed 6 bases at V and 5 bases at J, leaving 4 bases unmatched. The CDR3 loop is CSVGQGGTEAFF. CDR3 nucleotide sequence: TGCAGCGTGGGACAGGGAGGGACTGAAGCTTTCTTT.

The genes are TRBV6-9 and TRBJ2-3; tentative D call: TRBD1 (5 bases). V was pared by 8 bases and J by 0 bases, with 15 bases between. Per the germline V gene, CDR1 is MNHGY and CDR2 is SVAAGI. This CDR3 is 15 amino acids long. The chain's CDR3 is CASGPQGTSTDTQYF. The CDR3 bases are TGTGCCAGCGGTCCTCAGGGAACTAGCACAGATACGCAGTATTTT.

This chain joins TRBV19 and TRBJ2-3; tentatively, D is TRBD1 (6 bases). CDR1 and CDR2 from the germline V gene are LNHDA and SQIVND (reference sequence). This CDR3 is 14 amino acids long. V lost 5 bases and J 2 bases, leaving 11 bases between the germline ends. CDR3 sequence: CASSPGTNTDTQYF. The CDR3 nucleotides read TGTGCCAGTAGTCCCGGGACAAACACAGATACGCAGTATTTT.

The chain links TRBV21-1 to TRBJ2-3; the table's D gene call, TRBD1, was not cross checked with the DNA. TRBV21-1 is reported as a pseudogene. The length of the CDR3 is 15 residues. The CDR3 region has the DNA TGTGCCAGCAGCGAACAGGGGGCGCGGGCAGATACGCAGTATTTT. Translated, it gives CASSEQGARADTQYF.

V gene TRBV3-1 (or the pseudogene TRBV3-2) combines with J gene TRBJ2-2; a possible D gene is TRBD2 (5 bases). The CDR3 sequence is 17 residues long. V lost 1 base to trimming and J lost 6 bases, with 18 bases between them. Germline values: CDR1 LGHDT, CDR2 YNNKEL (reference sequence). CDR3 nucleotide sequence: TGTGCCAGCAGCCAAGGAGGGCCATTTTTTTCCTCCGGGGAGCTGTTTTTT. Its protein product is CASSQGGPFFSSGELFF.

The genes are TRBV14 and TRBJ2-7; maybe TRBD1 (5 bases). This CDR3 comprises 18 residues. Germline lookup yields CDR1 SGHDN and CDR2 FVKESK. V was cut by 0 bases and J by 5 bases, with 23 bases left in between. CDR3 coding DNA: TGTGCCAGCAGCCAAGACGACCGAACCCAGGGATATAGGGACGAGCAGTACTTC. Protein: CASSQDDRTQGYRDEQYF.

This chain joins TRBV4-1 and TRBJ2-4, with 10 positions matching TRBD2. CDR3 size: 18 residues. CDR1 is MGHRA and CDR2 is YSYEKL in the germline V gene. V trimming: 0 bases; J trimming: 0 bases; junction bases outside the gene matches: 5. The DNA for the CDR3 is TGCGCCAGCAGCCAAGAGCTAGCGGGGGCTCTAGCCAAAAACATTCAGTACTTC. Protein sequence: CASSQELAGALAKNIQYF.

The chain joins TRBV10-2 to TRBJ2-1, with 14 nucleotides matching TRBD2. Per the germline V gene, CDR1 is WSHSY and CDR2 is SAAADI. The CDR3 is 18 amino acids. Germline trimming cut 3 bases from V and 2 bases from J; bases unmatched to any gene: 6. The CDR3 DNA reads TGCGCCAGCAGTGATACCCCGGGACTAGCGGGAGCCTACAATGAGCAGTTCTTC. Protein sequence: CASSDTPGLAGAYNEQFF.

CDR3 sequence reads: CASTAGTGELFF. The CDR3 nucleotides are TGTGCCAGCACTGCAGGCACCGGGGAGCTGTTTTTT. The genes are TRBV27 and TRBJ2-2; unclear D gene. Germline V lookup: CDR1 MNHEY, CDR2 SMNVEV (reference sequence). Trimming removed 7 bases from V and 4 bases from J, with 7 bases in between. The CDR3 is made up of 12 amino acids.

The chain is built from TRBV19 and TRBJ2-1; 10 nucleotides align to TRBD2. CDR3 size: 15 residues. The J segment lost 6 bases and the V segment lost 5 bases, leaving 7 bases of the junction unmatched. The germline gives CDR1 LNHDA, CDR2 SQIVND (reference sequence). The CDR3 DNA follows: TGTGCCAGTAGTCTCACTAGCGGGACCGTCAATGAGCAGTTCTTC. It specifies CASSLTSGTVNEQFF. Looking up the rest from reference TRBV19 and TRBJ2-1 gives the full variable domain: DGGITQSPKYLFRKEGQNVTLSCEQNLNHDAMYWYRQDPGQGLRLIYYSQIVNDFQKGDIAEGYSVSREKKESFPLTVTSAQKNPTAFYLCASSLTSGTVNEQFFGPGTRLTVL.

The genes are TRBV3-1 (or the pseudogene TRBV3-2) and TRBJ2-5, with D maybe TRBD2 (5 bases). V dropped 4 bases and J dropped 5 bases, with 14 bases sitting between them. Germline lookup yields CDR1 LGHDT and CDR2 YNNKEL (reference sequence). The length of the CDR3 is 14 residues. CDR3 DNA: TGTGCCAGCAGCCCGAGCGGTGCCCCCGAGACCCAGTACTTC. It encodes CASSPSGAPETQYF.

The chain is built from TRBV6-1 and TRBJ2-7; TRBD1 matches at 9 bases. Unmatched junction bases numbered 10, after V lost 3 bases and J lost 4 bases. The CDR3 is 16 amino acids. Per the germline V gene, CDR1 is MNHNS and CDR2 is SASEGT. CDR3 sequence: CASSERTGERGYEQYF. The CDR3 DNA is TGTGCCAGCAGTGAGAGGACAGGGGAGCGTGGTTACGAGCAGTACTTC.

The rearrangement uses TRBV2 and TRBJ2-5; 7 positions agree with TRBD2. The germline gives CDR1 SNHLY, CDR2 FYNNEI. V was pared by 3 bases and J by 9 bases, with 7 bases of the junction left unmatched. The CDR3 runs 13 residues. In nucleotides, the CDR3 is TGTGCCAGCAGTGACGGACTAGGAGGGGCCCAGTACTTC. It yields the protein CASSDGLGGAQYF. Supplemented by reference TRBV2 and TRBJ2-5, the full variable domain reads EPEVTQTPSHQVTQMGQEVILRCVPISNHLYFYWYRQILGQKVEFLVSFYNNEISEKSEIFDDQFSVERPDGSNFTLKIRSTKLEDSAMYFCASSDGLGGAQYFGPGTRLLVL.